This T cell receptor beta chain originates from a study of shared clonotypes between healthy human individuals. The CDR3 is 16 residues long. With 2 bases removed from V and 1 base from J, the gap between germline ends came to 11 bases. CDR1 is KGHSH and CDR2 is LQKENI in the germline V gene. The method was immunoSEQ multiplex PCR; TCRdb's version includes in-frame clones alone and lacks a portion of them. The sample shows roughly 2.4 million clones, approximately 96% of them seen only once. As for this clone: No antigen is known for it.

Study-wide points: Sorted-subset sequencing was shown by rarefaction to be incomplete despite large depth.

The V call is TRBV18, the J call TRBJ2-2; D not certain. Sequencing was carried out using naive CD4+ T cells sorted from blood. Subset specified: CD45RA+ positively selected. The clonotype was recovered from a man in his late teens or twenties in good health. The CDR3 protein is CASSPMGIQNTGELFF. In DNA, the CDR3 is TGTGCCAGCTCACCAATGGGTATACAGAACACCGGGGAGCTGTTTTTT.